The clone carrying this TCR beta chain was observed many times. This sample was taken from a study of molecular identifiers for immune sequencing clone quantification. The CDR3 totals 12 residues. V lost 6 bases to trimming and J lost 14 bases, with 18 bases between them. Germline V CDR1 and CDR2: MNHEY, SVGEGT. TCRdb recomputed calls from the PCR reads with MiXCR, one row per CDR3 protein. The repertoire has some 320,000 distinct CDR3 sequences, 20% to 25% of them found once; the top ten carry 0.75% to 0.85%. The sample comprised naive CD8+ T cells from blood, with Jurkat cell RNA spiked in. Described subset: FACS-sorted CD8+CD4-CCR7+CD45RA+ naive T cells. The chain employs TRBV6-2 or TRBV6-3 and TRBJ2-3; D unclear. The sequence was obtained from a human donor in good health. Some libraries in this study had Jurkat cell RNA spiked in. The CDR3 DNA reads TGTGCCAGCAGCCTAAATGACAATTGGTGGTATTTT. Encoded protein: CASSLNDNWWYF.